Sequencing of this T cell receptor (beta chain) was carried out in a study of cytomegalovirus exposure and HLA in healthy donors (dated by TCRdb to the late 2010s). Context from the whole study: According to a later analysis, the roughly 120 validation repertoires were produced on the same platform as the 666 repertoires of the first cohort. Along with the roughly 670-subject first cohort, a separate validation cohort of approximately 110 different subjects was used. To predict cytomegalovirus infection status, the study combined high-throughput TCR immunosequencing, statistical association of individual TCRs with disease status, and machine learning. The aim of the study was to test whether cataloging public T cell receptors could identify signatures of past pathogen exposure. The paper's findings and limits, for the study overall: The authors suggested that the approach could potentially be extended to other disease states and immunological phenotypes. In vitro tests confirmed that a few of the cytomegalovirus-associated TCR beta chains recognize cytomegalovirus antigens. Most TCR sequences were observed very rarely across donors, whereas some public TCRs were present in many individuals. In a later analysis, TCRs clustered in the first cohort were found to also tend to co-occur in the roughly 120 validation repertoires, with 90% to 95% of cluster scores above 0. In the study, about 150 TCR beta chains were listed as associated with cytomegalovirus. A later analysis lacked HLA typing for the validation cohort, so it scored co-occurrence in that cohort across all 120 or so repertoires. The classifier was reported to diagnose cytomegalovirus status with high specificity and sensitivity in both the original cohort and the validation cohort.

Separate from the approximately 730-subject first cohort, the validation cohort of 90 to 150 subjects was the group to which the donors belonged. The library was built by means of the immunoSEQ multiplex PCR assay. The original pipeline was this. A statistical classification framework was built to diagnose cytomegalovirus status from the catalog of TCR beta chain sequences. In TCRdb, the immuneACCESS table is reduced to in-frame sequences with V and J assigned. These tables do not hold every clone; where another copy was compared, an unresolved V gene accounts for under half, and the others remain unexplained. The V and J calls and clone size were taken over from that table, and D and trimming were inferred from the DNA. This sample comprises 68,000 or so clones, roughly nine tenths of them detected only once. 2.5% to 4% of the sample goes to the ten largest clones. With respect to this clone: Its antigen is not yet known. No much larger clone exists at a distance of one base, and base qualities are not known.

The CDR3, cysteine through phenylalanine, is 14 amino acids long. The CDR3 DNA has 42 bases and is translated from base 1. V loses 4 bases at its end and J loses 11 bases; junction bases beyond the gene matches: 14. Reading the germline V gene (reference sequence) gives CDR1 SGHNT and CDR2 YYREEE. In this chain, TRBV5-4 is recombined with TRBJ1-1, with 7 central nucleotides matching TRBD1. What was sequenced was PBMCs. This TCR was recovered from a man between 18 and 35 years old in good health and CMV-seronegative. The CDR3 is CASSAGTAAFTAFF. The DNA reads as follows: TGTGCCAGCAGCGCCGGGACAGCCGCTTTTACGGCTTTCTTT.